These T cell receptor beta chains were read from a single sample in a study of post-analysis software for immune sequencing data. TCRdb ran MiXCR on the PCR reads and lists one entry per CDR3 protein. Here the sample spans approximately 730,000 distinct CDR3 sequences, roughly 50% being singletons. Sequenced sample: blood. The receptors shown here come from a girl aged 10-17 years with multiple sclerosis. Both conserved end residues are part of each CDR3. Each record gives: D gene, V gene, clone size, J gene, CDR3 protein, CDR3 DNA. A D gene is named only where the DNA matches it firmly. The size field is filled for only some rows; it gives once, few, many or a size class.

d_gene: -; v_gene: TRBV14; abundance: -; j_gene: TRBJ2-5; CDR3aa: CASTASGTWETQYF; CDR3nt: TGTGCCAGCACGGCGTCGGGGACGTGGGAGACCCAGTACTTC
d_gene: -; v_gene: TRBV7-2; abundance: few; j_gene: TRBJ2-7; CDR3aa: CASSAPAGAQQYF; CDR3nt: TGTGCCAGCAGCGCGCCCGCGGGCGCCCAGCAGTACTTC
d_gene: TRBD2; v_gene: TRBV20-1; abundance: few; j_gene: TRBJ2-5; CDR3aa: CSAGTSGSQETQYF; CDR3nt: TGCAGTGCCGGGACTAGCGGGAGTCAAGAGACCCAGTACTTC
d_gene: TRBD2; v_gene: TRBV27; abundance: few; j_gene: TRBJ2-7; CDR3aa: CASSLSIGLAYEQYF; CDR3nt: TGTGCCAGCAGTTTATCGATCGGACTAGCCTACGAGCAGTACTTC
d_gene: -; v_gene: TRBV3-1; abundance: few; j_gene: TRBJ2-1; CDR3aa: CASSQAQGRLMDEQFF; CDR3nt: TGTGCCAGCAGCCAAGCGCAGGGGCGACTTATGGATGAGCAGTTCTTC
d_gene: TRBD2; v_gene: TRBV29-1; abundance: few; j_gene: TRBJ2-7; CDR3aa: CSVVPREHSYEQYF; CDR3nt: TGCAGCGTTGTACCGCGGGAGCACTCCTACGAGCAGTACTTC
d_gene: -; v_gene: TRBV7-3; abundance: -; j_gene: TRBJ2-3; CDR3aa: CASSHGGADTQYF; CDR3nt: TGTGCCAGCAGTCATGGTGGGGCAGATACGCAGTATTTT
d_gene: -; v_gene: TRBV2; abundance: -; j_gene: TRBJ2-3; CDR3aa: CASSGFGRGTDTQYF; CDR3nt: TGTGCCAGCAGTGGTTTTGGGCGAGGCACAGATACGCAGTATTTT
d_gene: TRBD2; v_gene: TRBV7-9; abundance: -; j_gene: TRBJ2-1; CDR3aa: CASSLEPGLAGAEEQFF; CDR3nt: TGTGCCAGCAGCTTAGAACCGGGACTAGCGGGAGCGGAGGAGCAGTTCTTC
d_gene: TRBD2; v_gene: TRBV4-1; abundance: -; j_gene: TRBJ2-7; CDR3aa: CASSQGLGAYEQYF; CDR3nt: TGCGCCAGCAGCCAGGGACTAGGGGCCTACGAGCAGTACTTC
d_gene: -; v_gene: TRBV25-1; abundance: -; j_gene: TRBJ2-5; CDR3aa: CASSATSSRWLETQYF; CDR3nt: TGTGCCAGCAGTGCGACTAGTTCGAGGTGGTTGGAGACCCAGTACTTC
d_gene: TRBD2; v_gene: TRBV20-1; abundance: -; j_gene: TRBJ2-1; CDR3aa: CSARSSPGLAGGHEQFF; CDR3nt: TGCAGTGCTAGATCTTCCCCGGGACTAGCGGGAGGGCATGAGCAGTTCTTC
d_gene: -; v_gene: TRBV12-3/TRBV12-4; abundance: -; j_gene: TRBJ2-7; CDR3aa: CASSSVTLMSSYEQYF; CDR3nt: TGTGCCAGCAGTTCCGTGACCTTAATGAGCTCCTACGAGCAGTACTTC
d_gene: TRBD2; v_gene: TRBV9; abundance: -; j_gene: TRBJ2-3; CDR3aa: CASSAPFGRETADTQYF; CDR3nt: TGTGCCAGCAGCGCCCCGTTTGGGCGGGAGACAGCAGATACGCAGTATTTT
d_gene: -; v_gene: TRBV7-2; abundance: once; j_gene: TRBJ2-3; CDR3aa: CASSLADHPWGTDTQYF; CDR3nt: TGTGCCAGCAGCTTAGCGGACCACCCTTGGGGGACAGATACGCAGTATTTT
d_gene: -; v_gene: TRBV15; abundance: -; j_gene: TRBJ2-5; CDR3aa: CATSRSRDWVETQYF; CDR3nt: TGTGCCACCAGCCGGAGCCGGGACTGGGTAGAGACCCAGTACTTC
d_gene: TRBD1; v_gene: TRBV24-1; abundance: once; j_gene: TRBJ2-1; CDR3aa: CATSDDGQGSDNEQFF; CDR3nt: TGTGCCACCAGTGACGACGGACAGGGTTCCGACAATGAGCAGTTCTTC
d_gene: TRBD2; v_gene: TRBV20-1; abundance: once; j_gene: TRBJ2-1; CDR3aa: CSATTSGRANEQFF; CDR3nt: TGTAGTGCTACGACTAGCGGGAGGGCAAATGAGCAGTTCTTC
d_gene: -; v_gene: TRBV12-3/TRBV12-4; abundance: -; j_gene: TRBJ2-6; CDR3aa: CASSPRGGLGANVLTF; CDR3nt: TGTGCCAGCAGTCCCAGAGGGGGGCTTGGGGCCAACGTCCTGACTTTC
d_gene: -; v_gene: TRBV7-8; abundance: -; j_gene: TRBJ2-1; CDR3aa: CASSFRANTYNEQFF; CDR3nt: TGTGCCAGCAGCTTTCGGGCCAACACCTACAATGAGCAGTTCTTC
d_gene: -; v_gene: TRBV20-1; abundance: few; j_gene: TRBJ2-5; CDR3aa: CSAARGAYQETQYF; CDR3nt: TGCAGTGCTGCCAGAGGGGCGTACCAAGAGACCCAGTACTTC
d_gene: TRBD1; v_gene: TRBV6-1; abundance: few; j_gene: TRBJ2-5; CDR3aa: CASSEGGQGYRETQYF; CDR3nt: TGTGCCAGCAGTGAGGGGGGACAGGGTTACCGAGAGACCCAGTACTTC
d_gene: -; v_gene: TRBV5-1; abundance: -; j_gene: TRBJ2-5; CDR3aa: CASSLTRAQETQYF; CDR3nt: TGCGCCAGCAGCTTGACCCGGGCCCAAGAGACCCAGTACTTC
d_gene: -; v_gene: TRBV6-6; abundance: -; j_gene: TRBJ2-5; CDR3aa: CASSWTQGGETQYF; CDR3nt: TGTGCCAGCAGTTGGACCCAAGGTGGGGAGACCCAGTACTTC
d_gene: -; v_gene: TRBV12-3/TRBV12-4; abundance: -; j_gene: TRBJ1-5; CDR3aa: CASSLEISNQPQHF; CDR3nt: TGTGCCAGCAGTCTCGAGATAAGCAATCAGCCCCAGCATTTT
d_gene: TRBD2; v_gene: TRBV7-2; abundance: -; j_gene: TRBJ2-3; CDR3aa: CASSLEAGEGYTQYF; CDR3nt: TGTGCCAGCAGCTTAGAAGCGGGAGAAGGATATACGCAGTATTTT
d_gene: -; v_gene: TRBV7-8; abundance: -; j_gene: TRBJ2-2; CDR3aa: CASRLRNSDTGELFF; CDR3nt: TGTGCCAGCCGACTTAGGAATTCCGACACCGGGGAGCTGTTTTTT
d_gene: -; v_gene: TRBV9; abundance: -; j_gene: TRBJ2-5; CDR3aa: CASSVAAEGPQETQYF; CDR3nt: TGTGCCAGCAGCGTAGCAGCGGAAGGGCCCCAAGAGACCCAGTACTTC
d_gene: -; v_gene: TRBV2; abundance: -; j_gene: TRBJ1-2; CDR3aa: CASSEGTGNYGYTF; CDR3nt: TGTGCCAGCAGTGAAGGAACGGGCAACTATGGCTACACCTTC
d_gene: -; v_gene: TRBV12-3/TRBV12-4; abundance: -; j_gene: TRBJ2-7; CDR3aa: CASSTGIRLYEQYF; CDR3nt: TGTGCCAGCAGTACGGGGATCAGACTGTACGAGCAGTACTTC
d_gene: TRBD1; v_gene: TRBV11-1; abundance: few; j_gene: TRBJ2-4; CDR3aa: CASSPDRGQAKNIQYF; CDR3nt: TGTGCCAGCAGCCCAGACAGGGGGCAAGCCAAAAACATTCAGTACTTC
d_gene: -; v_gene: TRBV5-1; abundance: few; j_gene: TRBJ2-1; CDR3aa: CASSPGVGGTYNEQFF; CDR3nt: TGCGCCAGCAGCCCCGGCGTTGGGGGAACCTACAATGAGCAGTTCTTC
d_gene: TRBD1; v_gene: TRBV30; abundance: -; j_gene: TRBJ1-4; CDR3aa: CAWSAPTGFNEKLFF; CDR3nt: TGTGCCTGGAGTGCTCCGACAGGGTTTAATGAAAAACTGTTTTTT
d_gene: TRBD1; v_gene: TRBV2; abundance: -; j_gene: TRBJ2-1; CDR3aa: CASSDGQGNYEQFF; CDR3nt: TGTGCCAGCAGCGATGGACAGGGCAACTATGAGCAGTTCTTC
d_gene: TRBD1; v_gene: TRBV24-1; abundance: few; j_gene: TRBJ2-7; CDR3aa: CATSDRPMGHRGWYEQYF; CDR3nt: TGTGCCACCAGTGACAGACCCATGGGACACAGGGGATGGTACGAGCAGTACTTC
d_gene: TRBD2; v_gene: TRBV7-2; abundance: -; j_gene: TRBJ2-4; CDR3aa: CASSPGLVTNEQYF; CDR3nt: TGTGCCAGCAGCCCGGGACTAGTGACCAATGAGCAGTACTTC